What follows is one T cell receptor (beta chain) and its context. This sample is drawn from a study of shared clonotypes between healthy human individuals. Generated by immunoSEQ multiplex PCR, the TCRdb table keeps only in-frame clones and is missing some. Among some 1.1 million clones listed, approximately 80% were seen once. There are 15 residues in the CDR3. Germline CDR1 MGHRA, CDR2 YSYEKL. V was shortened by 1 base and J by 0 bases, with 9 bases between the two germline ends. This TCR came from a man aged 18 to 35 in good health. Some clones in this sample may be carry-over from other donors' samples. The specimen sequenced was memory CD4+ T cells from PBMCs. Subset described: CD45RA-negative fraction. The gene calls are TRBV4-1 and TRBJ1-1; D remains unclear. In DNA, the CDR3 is TGCGCCAGCAGCCAAGGCCAGTCCATGAACACTGAAGCTTTCTTT. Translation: CASSQGQSMNTEAFF.